The 20 T cell receptor beta chains listed next were all sequenced from one sample in a study of T cells in Graves' hyperthyroidism and ophthalmopathy. RNA transcripts provided the source from which TCR beta CDR3 regions were amplified. During a first-round RT-PCR of the TCR CDR3, the HTBI primer set was used. TCRdb analysed the multiplex PCR reads with MiXCR anew, one entry per CDR3 protein. The table records about 420,000 distinct CDR3 sequences, approximately 14% of them present only once. The sample consisted of blood. All receptors come from a woman younger than 30 with Graves' hyperthyroidism.

There are many counts of this clonotype. The V gene is TRBV30, the J gene TRBJ1-5; unclear D gene. This CDR3 region has 15 residues. The V end was cut by 0 bases, the J end by 2 bases, with 11 bases between. CDR1 and CDR2 from the germline V gene are GTSNPN and SVGIG (reference sequence). CDR3 sequence reads: CAWSVPERGNQPQHF. Here the CDR3 DNA reads TGTGCCTGGAGTGTACCGGAACGCGGCAATCAGCCCCAGCATTTT.

At least ten counts were recorded for this clonotype. The rearrangement uses TRBV11-2 and TRBJ1-2; TRBD1 is a possible D gene (5 bases). The CDR3 has 15 amino acids. Per germline, CDR1 SGHAT and CDR2 FQNNGV. V was shortened by 0 bases and J by 8 bases, with 16 bases between the two germline ends. For the CDR3, the DNA is TGTGCCAGCAGCTTAGAGCCGGGACCGGGAGGCGGCTACACCTTC. Protein: CASSLEPGPGGGYTF.

V is TRBV4-3 and J is TRBJ1-3; D gene unclear. The V end lost 0 bases, the J end lost 0 bases, and 9 bases lay between the germline ends. The CDR3 is made up of 16 amino acids. Germline CDR1 reads LGHNA; CDR2 reads YSLEER. CDR3 amino acids: CASSQDGGYSGNTIYF. DNA of the CDR3: TGCGCCAGCAGCCAAGATGGAGGTTACTCTGGAAACACCATATATTTT.

This clonotype appeared many times. The chain joins TRBV7-3 to TRBJ2-3, with 8 bases lining up with TRBD2. Germline loops: CDR1 SGHTA, CDR2 FQGTGA. With V trimmed by 5 bases and J by 3 bases, 7 bases remained unmatched. CDR3 size: 15 residues. The CDR3 DNA sequence: TGTGCCAGCAGCCCAGCGGGAGTAAGAACAGATACGCAGTATTTT. This codes for CASSPAGVRTDTQYF. The full variable domain, completed using reference TRBV7-3 and TRBJ2-3, is GAGVSQTPSNKVTEKGKYVELRCDPISGHTALYWYRQSLGQGPEFLIYFQGTGAADDSGLPNDRFFAVRPEGSVSTLKIQRTERGDSAVYLCASSPAGVRTDTQYFGPGTRLTVL.

This clonotype was observed at least ten times. This sequence joins TRBV28 and TRBJ1-1; D is possibly TRBD1 (5 bases). The germline CDR1 and CDR2 sequences are MDHEN and SYDVKM. The CDR3 spans 15 residues. V was pared by 8 bases and J by 4 bases, with 20 bases between. The CDR3 bases are TGTGCCAGCGGGGGAACAAGGACCCCTACCACTGAAGCTTTCTTT. This translates into CASGGTRTPTTEAFF. Using reference TRBV28 and TRBJ1-1 for the parts outside the CDR3, the full variable domain is DVKVTQSSRYLVKRTGEKVFLECVQDMDHENMFWYRQDPGLGLRLIYFSYDVKMKEKGDIPEGYSVSREKKERFSLILESASTNQTSMYLCASGGTRTPTTEAFFGQGTRLTVV.

This clonotype was seen at least ten times. The chain is built from TRBV9 and TRBJ2-5; no clear D. Germline CDR1 SGDLS, CDR2 YYNGEE. Trimming pared 0 bases from V and 2 bases from J, leaving 8 bases between. This CDR3 has 14 amino acids. The CDR3 DNA sequence: TGTGCCAGCAGCGTAGTGCCGGATCAAGAGACCCAGTACTTC. Translated, it gives CASSVVPDQETQYF.

The genes are TRBV7-9 and TRBJ1-1; D may be TRBD1 (5 bases). Germline loops: CDR1 SEHNR, CDR2 FQNEAQ (reference sequence). The CDR3 is made up of 11 amino acids. V was cut by 5 bases and J by 6 bases, with 7 bases left in between. The DNA of the CDR3 is TGTGCCAGCAGCGCAGGGCCTGAAGCTTTCTTT. It specifies CASSAGPEAFF.

This clonotype showed up many times. V and J are TRBV10-3 and TRBJ1-1; D is possibly TRBD1 (5 bases). V lost 6 bases and J lost 6, with 17 bases in between. The CDR3 extends over 14 amino acids. The germline CDR1 and CDR2 sequences are ENHRY and SYGVKD. CDR3 residues: CAISPGGMGAEAFF. CDR3 nucleotides: TGTGCCATCAGCCCCGGGGGGATGGGCGCTGAAGCTTTCTTT.

This clonotype has ten or more counts. The CDR3 DNA sequence: TGTGCCAGCAGCTTCGCAGGACAGAGACACAATGAGCAGTTCTTC. Translation: CASSFAGQRHNEQFF. The chain uses TRBV13 and TRBJ2-1, with TRBD1 as a possible D gene (6 bases). V lost 3 bases to trimming and J lost 5 bases, with 14 bases between them. The CDR3 spans 15 residues. In germline, CDR1 is PRHDT, CDR2 FYEKMQ (reference sequence).

This clonotype was observed at least ten times. The gene calls are TRBV5-8 and TRBJ1-2, with 7 positions matching TRBD1. Germline V gives CDR1 SGHTS, CDR2 YDEGEE. V dropped 1 base and J dropped 1; count of bases not matched to a gene: 4. This CDR3 is 15 amino acids long. CDR3 loop: CASSLTGQDNYGYTF. The CDR3 nucleotides are TGTGCCAGCAGCTTGACCGGACAGGATAACTATGGCTACACCTTC.

This clonotype was counted many times. The chain combines TRBV7-2 with TRBJ2-7, with 11 bases fitting TRBD2. CDR1 is SGHTA, CDR2 FQGNSA, per germline. The CDR3 loop spans 18 amino acids. V trimming: 1 base; J trimming: 3 bases; junction bases outside the gene matches: 11. In DNA form, the CDR3 reads TGTGCCAGCAGCTTAGTGGGTAGCGGGAGGGCCGTAAGCTACGAGCAGTACTTC. It translates to CASSLVGSGRAVSYEQYF.

This clonotype has only a few counts. A much larger clone sits a single nucleotide away, making a read error possible. The V gene is TRBV5-4, the J gene TRBJ2-7, with a possible D match to TRBD1 (5 bases). Trimming took off 2 bases at V and 0 bases at J, with 6 bases between the two ends. Germline loops: CDR1 SGHNT, CDR2 YYREEE (reference sequence). The CDR3 loop spans 13 amino acids. The DNA for the CDR3 is TGTGCCAGCAGCTTTGGGGCCTCCTACGAGCAGTACTTC. Protein sequence: CASSFGASYEQYF.

The genes are TRBV7-3 and TRBJ1-4, with TRBD1 as a possible D gene (6 bases). CDR1 and CDR2 (germline): SGHTA, FQGTGA. V lost 3 bases and J lost 8, with 10 bases in between. This CDR3 has 13 residues. The CDR3 is CASSFRGGEKLFF. CDR3 coding DNA: TGTGCCAGCAGCTTCAGAGGGGGAGAAAAACTGTTTTTT.

This clonotype occurred many times. DNA of the CDR3: TGTGCCATCTCCGGGACCTCAAGTTCACCCCTCCACTTT. It yields the protein CAISGTSSSPLHF. This chain connects TRBV10-3 to TRBJ1-6; TRBD1 is a possible D gene (5 bases). Germline CDR1 is ENHRY and CDR2 is SYGVKD. Trimming cost V 8 bases and J 9 bases, with 14 bases left between them. The CDR3 is 13 residues long.

As to this clonotype: A much more abundant neighbour one base away suggests this may be a read error. The chain recombines TRBV27 with TRBJ2-2, with a tentative D call TRBD2 (5 bases). The CDR3 has 13 amino acids. The V gene lost 4 bases and the J gene lost 6 bases, with 9 bases spanning the gap. Per germline, CDR1 MNHEY and CDR2 SMNVEV (reference sequence). The CDR3 DNA reads as TGTGCCAGCAGTTCGCGCGGGCCCGGGGAGCTGTTTTTT. Its translation: CASSSRGPGELFF.

The chain carries TRBV2 and TRBJ2-1; 8 bases are shared with TRBD1. The CDR3 is made up of 12 amino acids. Germline V CDR1 and CDR2: SNHLY, FYNNEI. After removal of 9 bases from V and 9 bases from J, the junction contained 7 bases not matched to a gene. The CDR3 loop is CASSTGAVEQFF. CDR3 nucleotides: TGTGCCAGTTCGACAGGGGCGGTTGAGCAGTTCTTC.

Ten or more counts support this clonotype. The chain recombines TRBV29-1 with TRBJ1-2, with TRBD1 matching 7 bases. Losses at the gene ends were 6 bases for V and 2 bases for J; bases not matched to a gene: 9. The CDR3 sequence is 14 residues long. In germline, CDR1 is SQVTM, CDR2 ANQGSEA. The CDR3 nucleotides read TGCAGCGTCATACCACGGACAGGAAACTATGGCTACACCTTC. Protein product: CSVIPRTGNYGYTF. The variable domain in full, with the rest retrieved from reference TRBV29-1 and TRBJ1-2, is SAVISQKPSRDICQRGTSLTIQCQVDSQVTMMFWYRQQPGQSLTLIATANQGSEATYESGFVIDKFPISRPNLTFSTLTVSNMSPEDSSIYLCSVIPRTGNYGYTFGSGTRLTVV.

The rearrangement links TRBV3-1 to TRBJ2-3; 11 bases line up with TRBD2. CDR1 and CDR2 from the germline V gene are LGHDT and YNNKEL (reference sequence). This CDR3 is built from 18 residues. J gave up 1 base and V 4 bases, and 10 bases lay outside the gene matches. The CDR3 reads CASSRSGRAEVGTDTQYF. The CDR3 DNA sequence: TGTGCCAGCAGCCGTAGCGGGAGGGCCGAAGTGGGCACAGATACGCAGTATTTT.

The J gene is TRBJ1-4, the V gene TRBV14; possibly TRBD1 for D (6 bases). V lost 1 base to trimming and J lost 0 bases, with 6 bases between them. Germline V lookup: CDR1 SGHDN, CDR2 FVKESK. This CDR3 has 15 amino acids. CDR3 sequence reads: CASSQGTATNEKLFF. The CDR3 nucleotides are TGTGCCAGCAGCCAAGGGACAGCAACTAATGAAAAACTGTTTTTT.

There are many counts of this clonotype. The rearrangement joins TRBV7-3 to TRBJ2-1; TRBD2 might be the D (5 bases). The V end was cut by 4 bases, the J end by 4 bases, with 17 bases between. CDR3 length: 16 residues. The germline CDR1 and CDR2 sequences are SGHTA and FQGTGA. CDR3 loop: CASSSLSPDSYNEQFF. The CDR3 DNA reads as TGTGCCAGCAGCTCCCTCTCCCCGGACTCGTACAATGAGCAGTTCTTC.